The 2 T cell receptor beta chains reported below all come from one sample, sequenced in a study of Ad26.COV2.S vaccination and SARS-CoV-2 variants. Here immunoSEQ multiplex PCR was the method, and the copy in TCRdb shows in-frame clones only, minus some. The repertoire consists of about 420,000 clones, with 88% occurring once and the leading ten covering less than 4%. This sample's treatment: some 20 received Ad26.COV2.S at low or high dose, single or two shots; roughly five received placebo; per-sample allocation not given. Specimens were obtained on day 63 following the first vaccine or placebo injection. This specimen was peripheral blood, taken in a trial of Ad26.COV2.S vaccine versus placebo. The receptors were gathered from a person aged 18-65 years who received the Ad26.COV2.S COVID-19 vaccine or a placebo.

In this sample, this clone turned up a few times. CDR3 DNA: TGTGCCAGCAGTGCAAGATTGGGCGAGCAGTACTTC. Its protein product is CASSARLGEQYF. V and J are TRBV9 and TRBJ2-7; D not resolved. V lost 5 bases, J lost 6 bases, and 12 bases lay in between. In germline, CDR1 is SGDLS, CDR2 YYNGEE. CDR3 length: 12 amino acids.

This clone appeared a single time. The chain employs TRBV27 and TRBJ2-3; 9 positions match TRBD1. This CDR3 is built from 15 residues. In germline, CDR1 is MNHEY, CDR2 SMNVEV (reference sequence). Losses at the gene ends were 10 bases for V and 3 bases for J; bases not matched to a gene: 11. The CDR3 loop is CATATHRGRTDTQYF. CDR3 nucleotides: TGTGCCACCGCCACTCACAGGGGGCGAACAGATACGCAGTATTTT.